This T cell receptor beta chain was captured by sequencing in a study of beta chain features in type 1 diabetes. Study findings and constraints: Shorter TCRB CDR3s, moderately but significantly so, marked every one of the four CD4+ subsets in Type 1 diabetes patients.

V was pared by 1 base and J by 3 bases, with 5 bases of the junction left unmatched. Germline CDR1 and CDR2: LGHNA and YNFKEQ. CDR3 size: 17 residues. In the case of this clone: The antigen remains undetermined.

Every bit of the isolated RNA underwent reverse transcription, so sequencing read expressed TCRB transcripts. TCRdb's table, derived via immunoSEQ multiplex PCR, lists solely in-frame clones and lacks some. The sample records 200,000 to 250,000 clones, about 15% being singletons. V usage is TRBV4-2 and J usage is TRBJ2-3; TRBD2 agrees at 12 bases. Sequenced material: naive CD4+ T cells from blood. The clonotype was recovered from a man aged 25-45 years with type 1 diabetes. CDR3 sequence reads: CASSQVSSGGATDTQYF. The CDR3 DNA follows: TGTGCCAGCAGCCAAGTCTCTAGCGGGGGGGCAACAGATACGCAGTATTTT.